The present T cell receptor beta chain was sequenced within a study of cytomegalovirus exposure and HLA in healthy donors. Study results and caveats: Testing in vitro showed three CMV-associated chains specific for CMV antigens.

Researchers ran the PCR with 60 Vbeta and 13 Jbeta primers. Some clones are missing from TCRdb's copy, which holds only in-frame ones; the method was immunoSEQ multiplex PCR. This sample has tens of thousands of clones, with 78% found just once. Points on this clone: Its antigen is still unknown.

The clonotype originates from a male donor in good health and CMV-seropositive. Material: PBMCs.

As DNA, the CDR3 is TGTGCCAGCAGTTTTTTCGGGGTTAATTCACCCCTCCACTTT. Protein: CASSFFGVNSPLHF. The chain joins TRBV28 to TRBJ1-6, with D hard to call. This CDR3 is built from 14 residues. Trimming cost V 3 bases and J 6 bases, with 9 bases left between them. Germline loops: CDR1 MDHEN, CDR2 SYDVKM.